This note documents a single T cell receptor (beta chain) sequence. Clones were sequenced by immunoSEQ multiplex PCR, and TCRdb holds only the in-frame ones, with some missing. The sample carries 120,000 to 150,000 clones, approximately 92% recorded once. The data belong to a study of control samples from healthy donors and cancer patients. The source of this sequence is a man aged 30-40 years in good health. Sequences were obtained from blood.

DNA for the CDR3: TGTGCCAGTAGTATAGCGGGGGGCTACGAGCAGTACTTC. Protein product: CASSIAGGYEQYF. The rearrangement uses TRBV19 and TRBJ2-7, with TRBD2 matching over 7 bases. V dropped 1 base and J dropped 3; count of bases not matched to a gene: 0. In germline, CDR1 is LNHDA, CDR2 SQIVND (reference sequence). This CDR3 comprises 13 residues.